The next 21 T cell receptor beta chains were all read from a single sample in a study of blood T cell repertoires in COVID-19. Generated by immunoSEQ multiplex PCR, the TCRdb table keeps only in-frame clones and is missing some. The sample lists about 120,000 clones, 82% seen once, with roughly an eighth in the top ten. Material: peripheral blood. The source is a human donor in a cohort sampled during active COVID-19.

Concerning this clone itself: This specimen includes other DNA sequences encoding the same CDR3. V usage is TRBV7-2 and J usage is TRBJ2-7; 10 bases are a match to TRBD1. CDR1 is SGHTA, CDR2 FQGNSA, per germline. This CDR3 has 14 residues. After removal of 1 base from V and 6 bases from J, the junction contained 3 bases not matched to a gene. In nucleotides, the CDR3 is TGTGCCAGCAGCTTAGGACAGGGGGCGGGCGAGCAGTACTTC. Its translation is CASSLGQGAGEQYF.

The V call is TRBV7-8, the J call TRBJ1-5, with D unclear. Germline lookup yields CDR1 SGHVS and CDR2 FQNEAQ. V lost 0 bases to trimming and J lost 4 bases, with 7 bases between them. This CDR3 is built from 14 residues. CDR3 protein: CASSLARVNQPQHF. The DNA for the CDR3 is TGTGCCAGCAGCTTAGCGCGAGTGAATCAGCCCCAGCATTTT.

This clone appeared once. The chain employs TRBV27 and TRBJ1-2; 8 positions match TRBD1. Germline V gene sequence: CDR1 MNHEY, CDR2 SMNVEV (reference sequence). Trimming took 5 bases from V and 6 from J; bases not matched to a gene: 8. The CDR3 is made up of 14 amino acids. In DNA, the CDR3 is TGTGCCAGCAGTAAAGGGCAGGGGGCCGATGGCTACACCTTC. Translation gives CASSKGQGADGYTF.

This chain links TRBV5-1 with TRBJ2-2; perhaps TRBD2 as D (7 bases). From germline, CDR1 is SGHRS and CDR2 YFSETQ. The CDR3 is 14 amino acids. The V gene lost 7 bases and the J gene lost 3 bases, with 13 bases spanning the gap. The CDR3 is CASAGGLYTGELFF. DNA for the CDR3: TGCGCCAGCGCCGGGGGGCTGTACACCGGGGAGCTGTTTTTT.

This clone showed up just a few times. The rearrangement uses TRBV11-3 and TRBJ2-5, with D perhaps TRBD1 (7 bases). The V end was cut by 5 bases, the J end by 5 bases, with 24 bases between. The CDR3 is 17 residues long. Germline V lookup: CDR1 SGHNT, CDR2 YENEEA. CDR3 amino acids: CASSRPYPGGGAETQYF. In DNA, the CDR3 is TGTGCCAGCAGCCGGCCTTATCCCGGAGGGGGCGCGGAGACCCAGTACTTC.

The J gene is TRBJ2-7, the V gene TRBV6-6; maybe TRBD1 (5 bases). CDR3 length: 13 residues. V lost 6 bases, J lost 2 bases, and 11 bases lay in between. Germline V CDR1 and CDR2: MNHNY, SVGAGI (reference sequence). The CDR3 spells CASSPARAYEQYF. DNA for the CDR3: TGTGCCAGCAGCCCCGCCAGGGCCTACGAGCAGTACTTC.

This chain connects TRBV19 to TRBJ1-5; D perhaps matches TRBD1 (5 bases). CDR3 length: 15 amino acids. CDR1 LNHDA and CDR2 SQIVND come from the germline V gene (reference sequence). V was cut by 7 bases and J by 0 bases, with 13 bases left in between. The chain's CDR3 is CASTRSQVSNQPQHF. The CDR3 DNA follows: TGTGCCAGTACCAGATCACAGGTTAGCAATCAGCCCCAGCATTTT.

The chain uses TRBV5-6 and TRBJ2-7; D might be TRBD2 (5 bases). CDR1 and CDR2 (germline): SGHDT, YYEEEE. The CDR3 covers 15 residues. V was trimmed by 4 bases and J by 6 bases, leaving 20 bases between them. The CDR3 DNA reads as TGTGCCAGCAGCAACCCGGGCCCTCCGAGCGGCGAGCAGTACTTC. Translated: CASSNPGPPSGEQYF.

The chain combines TRBV11-3 with TRBJ1-1; D remains ambiguous. The CDR3 loop spans 13 amino acids. The V end lost 5 bases, the J end lost 6 bases, and 13 bases lay between the germline ends. Germline-derived CDR1 and CDR2 are SGHNT and YENEEA. CDR3 protein: CASSQGLGAEAFF. CDR3 DNA: TGTGCCAGCAGCCAAGGACTGGGAGCTGAAGCTTTCTTT.

This clone was recorded once. The chain recombines TRBV7-9 with TRBJ1-6, with 9 bases fitting TRBD1. CDR1 is SEHNR, CDR2 FQNEAQ, per germline (reference sequence). The CDR3 has 14 residues. With 5 bases clipped from V and 7 bases from J, the junction kept 3 bases outside the gene matches. In DNA, the CDR3 is TGTGCCAGCAGCCTCGGGACAGGGAATTCACCCCTCCACTTT. This translates into CASSLGTGNSPLHF.

The V and J genes are TRBV9 and TRBJ2-1; 7 nucleotides agree with TRBD2. V gave up 0 bases and J gave up 3 bases; unmatched junction bases: 3. The CDR3 extends over 15 amino acids. Germline V lookup: CDR1 SGDLS, CDR2 YYNGEE. CDR3 in amino acids: CASSVAGRDYNEQFF. CDR3 bases: TGTGCCAGCAGCGTAGCGGGGAGGGACTACAATGAGCAGTTCTTC.

The chain carries TRBV10-2 and TRBJ2-5; tentatively, D is TRBD2 (6 bases). CDR3 length equals 14 residues. Germline V gene lookup returns CDR1 WSHSY and CDR2 SAAADI. Trimming removed 3 bases from V and 1 base from J, with 9 bases in between. The CDR3 coding sequence is TGCGCCAGCAGTGATCGCGGGGCCCAAGAGACCCAGTACTTC. It specifies CASSDRGAQETQYF.

The chain combines TRBV7-2 with TRBJ2-3; tentatively, D is TRBD2 (6 bases). Germline-derived CDR1 and CDR2 are SGHTA and FQGNSA. The CDR3 spans 16 residues. With 1 base removed from V and 2 bases from J, the gap between germline ends came to 13 bases. Here the CDR3 reads CASSLVGGESTDTQYF. CDR3 DNA: TGTGCCAGCAGCTTAGTTGGCGGGGAGTCCACAGATACGCAGTATTTT.

The gene calls are TRBV14 and TRBJ1-1; D is perhaps TRBD1 (5 bases). The V gene's germline CDR1 is SGHDN and CDR2 FVKESK. Trimming pared 4 bases from V and 4 bases from J, leaving 13 bases between. The CDR3 consists of 14 residues. CDR3 amino acids: CASSRFEGATEAFF. As DNA, the CDR3 is TGTGCCAGCAGCCGGTTTGAAGGGGCCACTGAAGCTTTCTTT.

The chain joins TRBV12-2 to TRBJ2-5; TRBD2, the table's D call, lacks a check against the DNA. TRBV12-2 is a pseudogene segment. The CDR3 covers 20 residues. The CDR3 sequence is CASPRGVGESGTKSQETQYF. CDR3 bases: TGTGCAAGTCCCCGGGGGGTCGGCGAATCCGGGACCAAATCGCAAGAGACCCAGTACTTC.

The chain combines TRBV15 with TRBJ2-5; TRBD1 matches 7 bases. CDR1 and CDR2 (germline): LNHNV, YYDKDF (reference sequence). V lost 0 bases and J lost 5; bases outside the gene matches: 15. The CDR3 is 18 residues long. CDR3 in DNA: TGTGCCACCAGCAGAGATTTATTCGGTACAGGGGCTGGGGAGACCCAGTACTTC. It translates to CATSRDLFGTGAGETQYF.

The sample holds one count of this clone. One junction end disagrees with the germline gene, perhaps due to a read error. J is TRBJ2-3 and V is TRBV7-2, with TRBD2 matching over 12 bases. CDR1 and CDR2 from the germline V gene are SGHTA and FQGNSA. The CDR3 runs 15 residues. CDR3 sequence: CASSLAGGRRDTQYF. The CDR3 DNA sequence: TGTGCCAGCAGCCTAGCGGGGGGGCGTAGAGATACGCAGTATTTT.

V and J are TRBV5-1 and TRBJ1-6; D not certain. This CDR3 comprises 15 residues. Trimming shortened V by 0 bases and J by 7 bases, and 11 bases separated the two germline ends. CDR1 is SGHRS and CDR2 is YFSETQ in the germline V gene. DNA of the CDR3: TGCGCCAGCAGCTTGGTCCCGGGTTCGAATTCACCCCTCCACTTT. This gives the protein CASSLVPGSNSPLHF.

This clone has more than one count but fewer than ten. This chain links TRBV2 with TRBJ2-5; D unclear. V was clipped by 7 bases and J by 4 bases, with 10 bases between them. Germline V gene sequence: CDR1 SNHLY, CDR2 FYNNEI. This CDR3 has 12 amino acids. The CDR3 nucleotides read TGTGCCAGCAATCGTAGAAGAGAGACCCAGTACTTC. Translated: CASNRRRETQYF.

V gene TRBV10-3 combines with J gene TRBJ1-5; 7 nucleotides agree with TRBD1. Germline CDR1 and CDR2: ENHRY and SYGVKD. Trimming at V came to 2 bases and at J to 0 bases, leaving 7 bases not matched to a gene. The CDR3 extends over 17 amino acids. The CDR3 loop is CAISERWTGDSNQPQHF. CDR3 nucleotides: TGTGCCATCAGTGAGAGATGGACAGGAGATAGCAATCAGCCCCAGCATTTT.

The count of this clone is one. The CDR3 nucleotides are TGTGCCAGCAGACGGGTTGGCTACGAGCAGTACTTC. Encoded protein: CASRRVGYEQYF. The rearrangement links TRBV12-3 or TRBV12-4 to TRBJ2-7, with no clear D. V dropped 6 bases and J dropped 3 bases, with 9 bases sitting between them. This CDR3 region has 12 residues.